Following are 5 T cell receptor beta chains from one sample sequenced in a study of T cell changes during pregnancy in multiple sclerosis. Only in-frame clones appear in the TCRdb table, and some are missing; sequencing was by immunoSEQ multiplex PCR. The sample shows around 60,000 clones, 93% of them seen only once. Sequenced here: CD4+ T cells from peripheral blood mononuclear cells, sampled before pregnancy. The receptor source for this set is a female donor with multiple sclerosis, enrolled in a pregnancy study.

This chain uses TRBV10-2 with TRBJ2-5; 10 positions agree with TRBD1. CDR1 and CDR2 from the germline V gene are WSHSY and SAAADI. V lost 2 bases, J lost 4 bases, and 10 bases stayed unmatched. This CDR3 has 17 residues. CDR3 protein: CASSEPIGQGVRETQYF. The CDR3 bases are TGCGCCAGCAGTGAGCCAATCGGACAGGGGGTACGAGAGACCCAGTACTTC.

The DNA for the CDR3 is TGTGCCAGCAGCTTAGTGAGCGTTGTAGTCGAGCAGTACTTC. Its translation: CASSLVSVVVEQYF. This rearrangement joins TRBV7-2 to TRBJ2-7; D is unclear. The CDR3 consists of 14 residues. The V gene lost 1 base and the J gene lost 6 bases, with 13 bases spanning the gap. Germline assignment: CDR1 SGHTA and CDR2 FQGNSA.

V and J are TRBV14 and TRBJ1-2; D unresolved. V lost 2 bases and J lost 2, with 6 bases in between. The CDR3 has 13 residues. Germline V gene lookup returns CDR1 SGHDN and CDR2 FVKESK. CDR3 protein: CASSQPGNYGYTF. The CDR3, as DNA: TGTGCCAGCAGCCAACCAGGAAACTATGGCTACACCTTC.

This CDR3 reads CASSYGQNYGYTF. Written as DNA, the CDR3 is TGTGCCAGCAGCTACGGACAGAACTATGGCTACACCTTC. The chain has TRBV5-4 and TRBJ1-2; D is possibly TRBD1 (6 bases). The CDR3 is made up of 13 amino acids. In germline, CDR1 is SGHNT, CDR2 YYREEE (reference sequence). V dropped 3 bases and J dropped 2 bases, with 8 bases sitting between them.

The J gene is TRBJ2-5, the V gene TRBV14, with TRBD1 identical over 8 bases. Germline V lookup: CDR1 SGHDN, CDR2 FVKESK. J was trimmed by 5 bases and V by 2 bases; bases with no gene match: 10. This CDR3 has 16 residues. CDR3 in amino acids: CASSQKMDRAVETQYF. In DNA, the CDR3 is TGTGCCAGCAGCCAAAAAATGGACAGGGCGGTGGAGACCCAGTACTTC.